This T cell receptor beta chain originates from a study of identical twins. Using its own MiXCR run on the 5' RACE reads, TCRdb lists one record per CDR3 protein. The sample lists 500,000 to 650,000 distinct CDR3 sequences, around 24% occurring once. In regard to this clonotype: The antigen is not known. Relative to the germline gene, one junction end is altered; a read error may explain this.

General study findings and limits: Excess twin sharing in beta out-of-frame sequences was weaker.

The CDR3 runs 11 residues. CDR1 and CDR2 (germline): MDHEN, SYDVKM. The same sample was also used in a study of yellow fever vaccine responses in identical twins.

The chain carries TRBV28 and TRBJ2-5; 7 positions match TRBD2. The specimen was CD4+ T cells sorted from blood. This TCR derives from a woman aged 18-29 years in good health. The CDR3 spells CASSAPSGTHF. CDR3 nucleotide sequence: TGTGCCAGCAGTGCTCCTAGCGGAACCCACTTC. The full variable domain, in which reference TRBV28 and TRBJ2-5 provide the parts outside the CDR3, is DVKVTQSSRYLVKRTGEKVFLECVQDMDHENMFWYRQDPGLGLRLIYFSYDVKMKEKGDIPEGYSVSREKKERFSLILESASTNQTSMYLCASSAPSGTHFGPGTRLLVL.